The rows below give T cell receptor beta chains drawn from one sample of a study of blood T cell repertoires in COVID-19. The repertoire was sequenced with immunoSEQ multiplex PCR; TCRdb's copy has only in-frame clones and lacks some. The sample includes 70,000 to 80,000 clones, about four fifths of them seen just once. Sequenced sample: peripheral blood. Source of these receptors: a man between 45 and 60 years old with acute or convalescent COVID-19. CDR3s include the opening cysteine and the closing phenylalanine or tryptophan. A D gene is named only where the DNA matches it firmly. The size of a clone is reported for some rows only, either as once, few or many, or as a class for expanded clones.

J gene: TRBJ2-1
clone size: -
D gene: TRBD2
V gene: TRBV19
CDR3 protein: CASMGGTNPSAEQFF
CDR3 DNA: TGTGCCAGTATGGGAGGGACTAATCCATCCGCTGAGCAGTTCTTC

J gene: TRBJ1-1
clone size: once
D gene: -
V gene: TRBV12-3/TRBV12-4
CDR3 protein: CASRQRNTEAFF
CDR3 DNA: TGTGCCAGCAGACAAAGGAACACTGAAGCTTTCTTT

J gene: TRBJ2-5
clone size: once
D gene: TRBD2
V gene: TRBV10-3
CDR3 protein: CAISGAGGMETQYF
CDR3 DNA: TGTGCCATCAGTGGAGCGGGGGGGATGGAGACCCAGTACTTC

J gene: TRBJ1-1
clone size: -
D gene: -
V gene: TRBV21-1
CDR3 protein: CSKKIGTSAGPPEAFF
CDR3 DNA: TGTTCCAAAAAAATCGGGACATCTGCCGGCCCTCCTGAAGCTTTCTTT

J gene: TRBJ1-2
clone size: once
D gene: -
V gene: TRBV6-1
CDR3 protein: CASSEVGREGCTF
CDR3 DNA: TGTGCCAGCAGTGAAGTTGGCAGGGAAGGTTGCACCTTC

J gene: TRBJ1-4
clone size: -
D gene: -
V gene: TRBV5-1
CDR3 protein: CASSLNGPEGNEKLFF
CDR3 DNA: TGCGCCAGCAGCTTGAACGGACCTGAGGGAAATGAAAAACTGTTTTTT

J gene: TRBJ1-2
clone size: -
D gene: -
V gene: TRBV5-8
CDR3 protein: CASSLDGGNYGYTF
CDR3 DNA: TGTGCCAGCAGCTTGGATGGGGGGAATTATGGCTACACCTTC

J gene: TRBJ1-3
clone size: few
D gene: -
V gene: TRBV10-3
CDR3 protein: CAISESSRDSGNTIYF
CDR3 DNA: TGTGCCATCAGTGAGTCATCGCGGGACTCTGGAAACACCATATATTTT

J gene: TRBJ1-2
clone size: -
D gene: -
V gene: TRBV7-9
CDR3 protein: CASSDIRSGGGYTF
CDR3 DNA: TGTGCCAGCAGCGATATTCGGAGCGGGGGAGGCTACACCTTC

J gene: TRBJ1-1
clone size: -
D gene: -
V gene: TRBV3-1/TRBV3-2
CDR3 protein: CASSQEGGEDTEAFF
CDR3 DNA: TGTGCCAGCAGCCAAGAAGGGGGGGAGGACACTGAAGCTTTCTTT

J gene: TRBJ2-3
clone size: -
D gene: -
V gene: TRBV7-9
CDR3 protein: CASSPDQVTRTDTQYF
CDR3 DNA: TGTGCCAGCAGCCCAGACCAGGTCACCCGGACAGATACGCAGTATTTT

J gene: TRBJ1-2
clone size: -
D gene: -
V gene: TRBV5-6
CDR3 protein: CASNNPGGYGYTF
CDR3 DNA: TGTGCCAGCAACAACCCCGGGGGGTATGGCTACACCTTC

J gene: TRBJ1-3
clone size: -
D gene: TRBD1
V gene: TRBV5-4
CDR3 protein: CASSKGQGAGNTIYF
CDR3 DNA: TGTGCCAGCAGCAAGGGACAGGGGGCTGGGAACACCATATATTTT